This T cell receptor (beta chain) emerged from a study of blood T cell repertoires in COVID-19. Germline values: CDR1 MNHEY, CDR2 SMNVEV (reference sequence). The CDR3 has 13 amino acids. The V gene lost 3 bases and the J gene lost 3 bases, with 8 bases spanning the gap. TCRdb keeps only in-frame clones here, not all; method: immunoSEQ multiplex PCR. This table holds about 140,000 clones, around 80% found once. Sequenced sample: peripheral blood. The TCR originated in a man aged 55 to 70 with active or convalescent COVID-19. The genes are TRBV27 and TRBJ2-5, with unresolved D. The CDR3 reads CASSFLSKETQYF. The DNA for the CDR3 is TGTGCCAGCAGTTTCCTAAGTAAAGAGACCCAGTACTTC.